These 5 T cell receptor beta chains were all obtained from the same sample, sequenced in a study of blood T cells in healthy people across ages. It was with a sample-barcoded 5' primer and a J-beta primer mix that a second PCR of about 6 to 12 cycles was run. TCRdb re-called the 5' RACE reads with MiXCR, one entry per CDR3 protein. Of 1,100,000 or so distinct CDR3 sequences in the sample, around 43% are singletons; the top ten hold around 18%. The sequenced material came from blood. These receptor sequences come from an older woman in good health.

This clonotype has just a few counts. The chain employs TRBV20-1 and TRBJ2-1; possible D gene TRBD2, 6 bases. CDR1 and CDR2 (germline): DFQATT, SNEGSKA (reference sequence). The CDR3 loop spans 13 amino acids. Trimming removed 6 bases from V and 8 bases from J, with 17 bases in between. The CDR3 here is CSAQAAGRYEQFF. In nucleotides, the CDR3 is TGCAGTGCCCAAGCGGCGGGAAGGTATGAGCAGTTCTTC.

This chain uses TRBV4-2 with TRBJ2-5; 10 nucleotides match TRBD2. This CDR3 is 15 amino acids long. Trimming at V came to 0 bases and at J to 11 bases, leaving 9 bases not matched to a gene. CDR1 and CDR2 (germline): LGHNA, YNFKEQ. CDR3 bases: TGTGCCAGCAGCCAAGATTGGACTAGCGGCAATGAGCAGTACTTC. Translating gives CASSQDWTSGNEQYF.

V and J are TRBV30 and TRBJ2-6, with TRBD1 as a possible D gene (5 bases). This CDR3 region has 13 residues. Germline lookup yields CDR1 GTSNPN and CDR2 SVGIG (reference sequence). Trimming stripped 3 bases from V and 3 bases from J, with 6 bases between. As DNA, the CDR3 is TGTGCCTGGAGAGGGGTTGGGGCCAACGTCCTGACTTTC. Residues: CAWRGVGANVLTF.

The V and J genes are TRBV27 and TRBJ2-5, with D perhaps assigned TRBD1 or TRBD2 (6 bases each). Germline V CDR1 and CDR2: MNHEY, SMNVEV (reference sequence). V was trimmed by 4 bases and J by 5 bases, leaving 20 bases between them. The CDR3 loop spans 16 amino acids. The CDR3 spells CASSSRGGGIRETQYF. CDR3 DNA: TGTGCCAGCAGTTCCCGTGGGGGCGGGATAAGGGAGACCCAGTACTTC.

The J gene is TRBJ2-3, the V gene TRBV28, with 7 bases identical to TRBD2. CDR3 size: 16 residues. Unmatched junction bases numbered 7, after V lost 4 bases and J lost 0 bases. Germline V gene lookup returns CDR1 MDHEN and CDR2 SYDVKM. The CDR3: CASSSRGGRSTDTQYF. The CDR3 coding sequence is TGTGCCAGCAGTTCGCGGGGCGGGAGAAGCACAGATACGCAGTATTTT. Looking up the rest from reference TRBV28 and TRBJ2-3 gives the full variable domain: DVKVTQSSRYLVKRTGEKVFLECVQDMDHENMFWYRQDPGLGLRLIYFSYDVKMKEKGDIPEGYSVSREKKERFSLILESASTNQTSMYLCASSSRGGRSTDTQYFGPGTRLTVL.